This TCR beta chain was sequenced for a study of cytomegalovirus exposure and HLA in healthy donors. PCR used 60 Vbeta primers and 13 Jbeta primers. Sequencing used immunoSEQ multiplex PCR; TCRdb keeps in-frame clones, though not all of them. The table shows 90,000 to 100,000 clones, with about four fifths occurring only once. From germline, CDR1 is WSHSY and CDR2 SAAADI. Trimming stripped 2 bases from V and 2 bases from J, with 6 bases between. The CDR3 has 13 amino acids. Source material: PBMCs. The clonotype originates from a man aged 50-60 years in good health and CMV-seronegative. V is TRBV10-2 and J is TRBJ2-5; D gene ambiguous. The CDR3 DNA reads as TGCGCCAGCAGTGAGGTTAATCAAGAGACCCAGTACTTC. It codes for CASSEVNQETQYF.